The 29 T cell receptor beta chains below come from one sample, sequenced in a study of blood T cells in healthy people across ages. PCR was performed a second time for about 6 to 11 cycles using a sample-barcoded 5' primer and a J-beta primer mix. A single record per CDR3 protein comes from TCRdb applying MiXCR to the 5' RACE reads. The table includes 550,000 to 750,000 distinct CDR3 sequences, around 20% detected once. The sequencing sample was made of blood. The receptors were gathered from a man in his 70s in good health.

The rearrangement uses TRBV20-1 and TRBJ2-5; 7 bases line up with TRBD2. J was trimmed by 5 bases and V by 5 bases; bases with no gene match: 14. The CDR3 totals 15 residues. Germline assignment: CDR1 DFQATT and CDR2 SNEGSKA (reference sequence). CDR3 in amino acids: CSAQLGAGVIETQYF. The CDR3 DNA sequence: TGCAGTGCTCAACTGGGTGCGGGAGTGATTGAGACCCAGTACTTC.

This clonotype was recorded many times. Written as DNA, the CDR3 is TGTGCCAGCAGCTACCCAGGACAGGGGCGAGAGACCCAGTACTTC. It codes for CASSYPGQGRETQYF. This chain uses TRBV7-9 with TRBJ2-5, with 9 positions matching TRBD1. CDR3 length equals 15 residues. V lost 4 bases, J lost 4 bases, and 7 bases stayed unmatched. The germline V gene encodes CDR1 SEHNR and CDR2 FQNEAQ (reference sequence).

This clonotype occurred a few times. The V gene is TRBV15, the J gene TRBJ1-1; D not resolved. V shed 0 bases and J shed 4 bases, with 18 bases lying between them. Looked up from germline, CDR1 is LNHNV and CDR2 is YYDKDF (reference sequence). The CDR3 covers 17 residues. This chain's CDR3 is CATSRDEMGSSLTEAFF. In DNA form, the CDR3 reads TGTGCCACCAGCAGAGATGAAATGGGCAGCTCACTCACTGAAGCTTTCTTT.

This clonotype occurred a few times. The CDR3 bases are TGTGCCAGCAGTTCCCAGGGTTCTAACTATGGCTACACCTTC. Translation gives CASSSQGSNYGYTF. The chain joins TRBV6-1 to TRBJ1-2, with D maybe TRBD1 (5 bases). The CDR3 has 14 amino acids. Deletions cut 5 bases from V and 0 bases from J, with 10 bases between. CDR1 and CDR2 (germline): MNHNS, SASEGT.

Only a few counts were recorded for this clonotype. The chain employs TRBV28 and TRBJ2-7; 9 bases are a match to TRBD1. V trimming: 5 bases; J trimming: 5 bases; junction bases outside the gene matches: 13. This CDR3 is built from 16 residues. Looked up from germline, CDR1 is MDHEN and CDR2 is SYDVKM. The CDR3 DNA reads TGTGCCAGCAGTGCTCGCCCCGGGACAGGGATGAACGAGCAGTACTTC. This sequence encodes CASSARPGTGMNEQYF.

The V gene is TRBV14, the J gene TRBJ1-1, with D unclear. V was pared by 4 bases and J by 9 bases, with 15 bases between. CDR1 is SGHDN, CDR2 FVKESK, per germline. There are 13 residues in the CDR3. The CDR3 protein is CASSLQSGSQAFF. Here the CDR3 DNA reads TGTGCCAGCAGCCTCCAATCCGGGAGCCAAGCTTTCTTT.

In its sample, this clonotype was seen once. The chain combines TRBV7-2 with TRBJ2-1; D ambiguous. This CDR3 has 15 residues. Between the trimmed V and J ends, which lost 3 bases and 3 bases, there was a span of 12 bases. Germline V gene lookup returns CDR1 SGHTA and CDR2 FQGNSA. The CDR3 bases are TGTGCCAGCAGCTTGGGCGGAGACCGCTACAATGAGCAGTTCTTC. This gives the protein CASSLGGDRYNEQFF.

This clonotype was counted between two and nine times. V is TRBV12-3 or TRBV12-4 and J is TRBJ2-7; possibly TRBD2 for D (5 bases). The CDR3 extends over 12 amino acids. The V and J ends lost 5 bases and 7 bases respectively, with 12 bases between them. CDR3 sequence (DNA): TGTGCCAGCAGTAGCGGCCCCGGGGAGCAGTACTTC. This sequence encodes CASSSGPGEQYF.

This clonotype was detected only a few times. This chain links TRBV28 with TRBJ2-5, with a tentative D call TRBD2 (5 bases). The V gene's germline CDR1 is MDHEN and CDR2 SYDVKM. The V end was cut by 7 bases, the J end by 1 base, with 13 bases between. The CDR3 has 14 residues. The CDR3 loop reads CASIPAGGQETQYF. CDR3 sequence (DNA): TGTGCCAGCATTCCTGCAGGAGGCCAAGAGACCCAGTACTTC.

The CDR3 sequence is CSAAGTSNTGELFF. CDR3 coding DNA: TGCAGTGCTGCCGGGACTTCGAACACCGGGGAGCTGTTTTTT. This rearrangement joins TRBV20-1 to TRBJ2-2; a weak D match, TRBD2 (6 bases). Germline assignment: CDR1 DFQATT and CDR2 SNEGSKA (reference sequence). Trimming removed 5 bases at V and 0 bases at J, with 10 bases between. This CDR3 has 14 amino acids.

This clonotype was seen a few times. CDR3 sequence: CASSPLIAQTGELFF. The CDR3 coding sequence is TGTGCCAGCAGTCCCTTGATAGCGCAAACCGGGGAGCTGTTTTTT. The gene calls are TRBV12-3 or TRBV12-4 and TRBJ2-2; D might be TRBD2 (5 bases). The CDR3 is 15 residues long. The V end was cut by 5 bases, the J end by 5 bases, with 15 bases between.

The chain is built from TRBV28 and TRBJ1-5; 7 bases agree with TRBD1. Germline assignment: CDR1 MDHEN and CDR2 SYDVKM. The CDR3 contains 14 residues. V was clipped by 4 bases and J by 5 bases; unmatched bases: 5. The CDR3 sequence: CASSSGTVHQPQHF. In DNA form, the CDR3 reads TGTGCCAGCAGTTCCGGGACAGTCCATCAGCCCCAGCATTTT.

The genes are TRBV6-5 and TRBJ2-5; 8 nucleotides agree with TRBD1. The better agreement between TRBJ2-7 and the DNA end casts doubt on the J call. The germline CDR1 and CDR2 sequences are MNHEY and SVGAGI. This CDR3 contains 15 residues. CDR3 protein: CASSSRTGFTYEQYF. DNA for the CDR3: TGTGCCAGCAGTTCCCGGACAGGGTTTACCTACGAGCAGTACTTC.

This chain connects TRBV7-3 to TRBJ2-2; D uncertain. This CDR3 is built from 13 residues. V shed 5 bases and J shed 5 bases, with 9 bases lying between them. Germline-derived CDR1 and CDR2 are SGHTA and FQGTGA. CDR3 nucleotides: TGTGCCAGCAGCCCCCCAATGACCGGGGAGCTGTTTTTT. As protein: CASSPPMTGELFF.

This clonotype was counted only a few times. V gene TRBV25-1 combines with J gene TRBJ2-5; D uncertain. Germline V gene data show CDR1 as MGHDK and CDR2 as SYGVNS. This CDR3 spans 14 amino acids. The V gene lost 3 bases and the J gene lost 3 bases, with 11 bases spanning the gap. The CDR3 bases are TGTGCCAGCAGTGACCTGAAGGGTGAAGAGACCCAGTACTTC. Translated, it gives CASSDLKGEETQYF.

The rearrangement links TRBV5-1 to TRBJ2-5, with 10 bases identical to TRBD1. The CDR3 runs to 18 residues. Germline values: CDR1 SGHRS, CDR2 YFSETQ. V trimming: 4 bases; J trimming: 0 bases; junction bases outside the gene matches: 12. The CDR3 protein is CASSPGQGGKIHQETQYF. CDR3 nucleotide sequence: TGCGCCAGCAGCCCTGGACAGGGGGGCAAAATTCACCAAGAGACCCAGTACTTC.

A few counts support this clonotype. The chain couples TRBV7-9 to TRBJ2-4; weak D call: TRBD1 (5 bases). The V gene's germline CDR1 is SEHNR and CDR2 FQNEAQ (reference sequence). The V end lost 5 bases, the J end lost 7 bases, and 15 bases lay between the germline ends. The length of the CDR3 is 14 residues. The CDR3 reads CASSPGMGWNIQYF. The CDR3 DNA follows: TGTGCCAGCAGCCCAGGGATGGGGTGGAACATTCAGTACTTC.

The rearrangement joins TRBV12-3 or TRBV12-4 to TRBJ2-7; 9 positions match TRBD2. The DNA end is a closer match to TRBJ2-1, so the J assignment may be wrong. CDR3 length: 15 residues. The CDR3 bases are TGTGCCAGCAAAATCATACTAGCGGGCATACCGGAGCAGTTCTTC. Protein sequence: CASKIILAGIPEQFF.

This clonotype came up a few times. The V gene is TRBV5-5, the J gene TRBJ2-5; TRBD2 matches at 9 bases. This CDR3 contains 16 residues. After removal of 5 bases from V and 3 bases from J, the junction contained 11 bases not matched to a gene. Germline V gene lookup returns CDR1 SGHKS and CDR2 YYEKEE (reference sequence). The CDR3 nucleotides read TGTGCCAGCAGTCCGACGGTTAGCGGGAGAGAAGAGACCCAGTACTTC. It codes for CASSPTVSGREETQYF. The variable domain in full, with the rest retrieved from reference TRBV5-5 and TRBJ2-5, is DAGVTQSPTHLIKTRGQQVTLRCSPISGHKSVSWYQQVLGQGPQFIFQYYEKEERGRGNFPDRFSARQFPNYSSELNVNALLLGDSALYLCASSPTVSGREETQYFGPGTRLLVL.

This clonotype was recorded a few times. The DNA for the CDR3 is TGTGCCAGCAGTTCTGGTGGGACAGGGGTGTACGAGCAGTACTTC. Translation: CASSSGGTGVYEQYF. V usage is TRBV6-5 and J usage is TRBJ2-7, with 10 bases lining up with TRBD1. Germline CDR1 MNHEY, CDR2 SVGAGI. V lost 4 bases and J lost 4; bases outside the gene matches: 7. The CDR3 is 15 residues long.

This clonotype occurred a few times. This CDR3 reads CASSHLGGIGELFF. The CDR3, as DNA: TGTGCCAGCAGCCATTTGGGGGGGATCGGGGAGCTGTTTTTT. This chain uses TRBV28 with TRBJ2-2; the match to TRBD2 covers 7 bases. Germline V CDR1 and CDR2: MDHEN, SYDVKM. V was pared by 6 bases and J by 7 bases, with 8 bases of the junction left unmatched. This CDR3 is built from 14 residues.

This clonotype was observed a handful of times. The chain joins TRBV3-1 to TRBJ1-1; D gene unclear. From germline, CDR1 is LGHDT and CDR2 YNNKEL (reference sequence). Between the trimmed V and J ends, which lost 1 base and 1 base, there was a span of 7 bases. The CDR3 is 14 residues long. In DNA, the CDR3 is TGTGCCAGCAGCCAAGTCAGAGGGAACACTGAAGCTTTCTTT. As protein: CASSQVRGNTEAFF.

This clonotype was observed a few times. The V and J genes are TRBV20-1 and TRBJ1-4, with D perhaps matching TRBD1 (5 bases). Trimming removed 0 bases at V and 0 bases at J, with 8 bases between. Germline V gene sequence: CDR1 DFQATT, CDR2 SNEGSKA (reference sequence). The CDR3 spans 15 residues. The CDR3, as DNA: TGCAGTGCTAGAGACGGACAAGCAACTAATGAAAAACTGTTTTTT. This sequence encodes CSARDGQATNEKLFF.

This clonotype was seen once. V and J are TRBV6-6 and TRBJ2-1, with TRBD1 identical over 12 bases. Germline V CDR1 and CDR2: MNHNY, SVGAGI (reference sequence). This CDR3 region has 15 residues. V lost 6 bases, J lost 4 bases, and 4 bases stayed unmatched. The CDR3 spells CASRGQGAGYNEQFF. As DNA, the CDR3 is TGTGCCAGCAGGGGACAGGGGGCGGGGTACAATGAGCAGTTCTTC.

The CDR3 bases are TGTGCCAGCAGCTTAGCGCCTACTAGCGGGGGCACAGATACGCAGTATTTT. It translates to CASSLAPTSGGTDTQYF. This chain links TRBV7-8 with TRBJ2-3; TRBD2 matches at 10 bases. V lost 0 bases, J lost 1 base, and 4 bases stayed unmatched. The CDR3 length is 17 residues. The germline V gene encodes CDR1 SGHVS and CDR2 FQNEAQ.

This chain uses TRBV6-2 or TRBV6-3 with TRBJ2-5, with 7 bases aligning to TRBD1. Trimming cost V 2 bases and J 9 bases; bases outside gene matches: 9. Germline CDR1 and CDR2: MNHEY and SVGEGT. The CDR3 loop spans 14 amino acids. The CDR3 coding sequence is TGTGCCAGCAGTTACAGGACAGGCCCAGTTGCCCAGTACTTC. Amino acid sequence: CASSYRTGPVAQYF.

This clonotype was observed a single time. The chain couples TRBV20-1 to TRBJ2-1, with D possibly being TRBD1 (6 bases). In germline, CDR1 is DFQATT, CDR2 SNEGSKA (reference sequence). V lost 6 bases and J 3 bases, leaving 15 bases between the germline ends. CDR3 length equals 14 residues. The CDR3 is CSAKRQAFYNEQFF. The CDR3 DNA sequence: TGCAGTGCCAAAAGACAGGCGTTCTACAATGAGCAGTTCTTC.

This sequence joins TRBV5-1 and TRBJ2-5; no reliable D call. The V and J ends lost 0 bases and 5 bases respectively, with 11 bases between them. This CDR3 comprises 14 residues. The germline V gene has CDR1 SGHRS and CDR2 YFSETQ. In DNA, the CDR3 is TGCGCCAGCAGCTTGGTTGGGTCTCTGGAGACCCAGTACTTC. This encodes CASSLVGSLETQYF. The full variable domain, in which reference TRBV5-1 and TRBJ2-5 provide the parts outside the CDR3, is KAGVTQTPRYLIKTRGQQVTLSCSPISGHRSVSWYQQTPGQGLQFLFEYFSETQRNKGNFPGRFSGRQFSNSRSEMNVSTLELGDSALYLCASSLVGSLETQYFGPGTRLLVL.

CDR3 coding DNA: TGCAGTGCTAGAGGACAGGGCGTAACCGGGGAGCTGTTTTTT. Protein product: CSARGQGVTGELFF. The chain joins TRBV20-1 to TRBJ2-2; TRBD1 matches 7 bases. This CDR3 comprises 14 residues. J lost 5 bases, V lost 1 base, and 4 bases had no gene match. Germline assignment: CDR1 DFQATT and CDR2 SNEGSKA (reference sequence).